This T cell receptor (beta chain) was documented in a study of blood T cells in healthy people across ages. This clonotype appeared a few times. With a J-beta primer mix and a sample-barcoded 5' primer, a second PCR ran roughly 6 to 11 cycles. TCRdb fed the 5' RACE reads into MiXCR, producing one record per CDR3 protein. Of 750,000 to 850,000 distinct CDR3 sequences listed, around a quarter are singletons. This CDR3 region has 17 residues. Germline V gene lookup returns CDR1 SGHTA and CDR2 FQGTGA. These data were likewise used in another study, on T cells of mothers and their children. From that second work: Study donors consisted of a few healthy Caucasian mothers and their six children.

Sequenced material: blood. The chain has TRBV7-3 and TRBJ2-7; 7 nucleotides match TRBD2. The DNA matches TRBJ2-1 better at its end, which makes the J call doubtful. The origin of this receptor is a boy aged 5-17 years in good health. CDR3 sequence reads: CASSLRGGYGVVNEQFF. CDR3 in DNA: TGTGCCAGCAGCTTAAGGGGGGGGTACGGAGTTGTGAATGAGCAGTTCTTC.